Included here is one T cell receptor (beta chain) sequence, with context. V was shortened by 1 base and J by 4 bases, with 9 bases between the two germline ends. The length of the CDR3 is 14 residues. Germline V lookup: CDR1 SGHDN, CDR2 FVKESK. This record belongs to a study of blood T cell repertoires in COVID-19. Study details: Italy, Spain and the United States were the sources of the convalescent and acute COVID-19 samples.

Using immunoSEQ multiplex PCR, the repertoire was profiled, and TCRdb retains in-frame clones only, with some absent. This sample has 50,000 to 70,000 clones, with approximately 90% found just once. The origin of this receptor is an elderly woman with active COVID-19. The chain is built from TRBV14 and TRBJ2-3; D remains unclear. Sample: peripheral blood. CDR3 sequence (DNA): TGTGCCAGCAGCCAAGCCCCTTCGGCAGATACGCAGTATTTT. Translating it yields CASSQAPSADTQYF. The full variable domain, with the rest looked up from reference TRBV14 and TRBJ2-3, is EAGVTQFPSHSVIEKGQTVTLRCDPISGHDNLYWYRRVMGKEIKFLLHFVKESKQDESGMPNNRFLAERTGGTYSTLKVQPAELEDSGVYFCASSQAPSADTQYFGPGTRLTVL.